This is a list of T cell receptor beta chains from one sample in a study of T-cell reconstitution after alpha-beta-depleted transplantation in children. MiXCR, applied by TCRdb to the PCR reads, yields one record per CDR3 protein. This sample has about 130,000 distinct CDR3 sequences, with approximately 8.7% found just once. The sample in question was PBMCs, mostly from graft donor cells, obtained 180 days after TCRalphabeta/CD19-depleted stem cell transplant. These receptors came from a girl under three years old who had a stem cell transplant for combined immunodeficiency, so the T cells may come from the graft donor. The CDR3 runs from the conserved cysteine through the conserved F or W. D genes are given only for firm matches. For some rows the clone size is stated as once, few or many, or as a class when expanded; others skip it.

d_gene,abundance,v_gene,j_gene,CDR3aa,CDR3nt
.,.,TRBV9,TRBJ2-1,CASSQGASGYNEQFF,TGTGCCAGCAGCCAGGGGGCTAGCGGATACAATGAGCAGTTCTTC
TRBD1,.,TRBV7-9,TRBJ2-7,CASSFSGTGSYEQYF,TGTGCCAGCAGCTTCTCCGGGACAGGTTCTTACGAGCAGTACTTC
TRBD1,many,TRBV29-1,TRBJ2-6,CSAGQGEGANVLTF,TGCAGCGCCGGACAGGGGGAAGGGGCCAACGTCCTGACTTTC
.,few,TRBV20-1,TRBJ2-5,CSARDSGLAGETQYF,TGCAGTGCTAGAGATTCCGGCCTGGCGGGAGAGACCCAGTACTTC
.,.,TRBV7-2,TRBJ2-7,CASSLWEAASYEQYF,TGTGCCAGCAGCTTATGGGAGGCCGCCTCCTACGAGCAGTACTTC
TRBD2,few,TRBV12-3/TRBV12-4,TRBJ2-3,CASSFGSGDLTDTQYF,TGTGCCAGCAGTTTTGGGAGCGGGGACCTCACAGATACGCAGTATTTT
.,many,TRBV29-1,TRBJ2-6,CSTKESSGANVLTF,TGCAGCACCAAGGAAAGCTCTGGGGCCAACGTCCTGACTTTC
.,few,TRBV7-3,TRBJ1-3,CASSLTGYGNTIYF,TGTGCCAGCAGCTTAACGGGATACGGAAACACCATATATTTT
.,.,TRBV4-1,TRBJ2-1,CASSQVVSTSSYNEQFF,TGCGCCAGCAGCCAAGTCGTTAGCACAAGCTCCTACAATGAGCAGTTCTTC
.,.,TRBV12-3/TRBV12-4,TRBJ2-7,CASSLAGLVTYEQYF,TGTGCCAGCAGTTTAGCAGGGCTAGTCACCTACGAGCAGTACTTC
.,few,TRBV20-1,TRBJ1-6,CSARVPGTDSPLHF,TGCAGTGCTAGAGTTCCAGGGACGGATTCACCCCTCCACTTT